This TCR beta chain was recorded in a study of CD8 T cells in Susac syndrome. Random hexamers were used to reverse transcribe the RNA input (about 0.5 to 1 ug). TCRdb redid the calling of the immunoSEQ multiplex PCR reads with MiXCR, one entry per CDR3 protein. The sample records about 240,000 distinct CDR3 sequences, approximately 95% being singletons. Definite or probable Susac syndrome was diagnosed using recently defined diagnostic criteria. The sample taken for sequencing was CD4+ T cells from PBMCs. This clonotype was sampled from a human donor with Susac syndrome.

The CDR3 loop is CASSLRDRSGANVLTF. The DNA of the CDR3 is TGTGCCAGCAGTCTCAGGGACCGCTCTGGGGCCAACGTCCTGACTTTC. This rearrangement joins TRBV2 to TRBJ2-6, with D perhaps matching TRBD1 or TRBD2 (5 bases each). The V gene lost 5 bases and the J gene lost 0 bases, with 11 bases spanning the gap. Germline V gene data show CDR1 as SNHLY and CDR2 as FYNNEI. The CDR3 has 16 amino acids.